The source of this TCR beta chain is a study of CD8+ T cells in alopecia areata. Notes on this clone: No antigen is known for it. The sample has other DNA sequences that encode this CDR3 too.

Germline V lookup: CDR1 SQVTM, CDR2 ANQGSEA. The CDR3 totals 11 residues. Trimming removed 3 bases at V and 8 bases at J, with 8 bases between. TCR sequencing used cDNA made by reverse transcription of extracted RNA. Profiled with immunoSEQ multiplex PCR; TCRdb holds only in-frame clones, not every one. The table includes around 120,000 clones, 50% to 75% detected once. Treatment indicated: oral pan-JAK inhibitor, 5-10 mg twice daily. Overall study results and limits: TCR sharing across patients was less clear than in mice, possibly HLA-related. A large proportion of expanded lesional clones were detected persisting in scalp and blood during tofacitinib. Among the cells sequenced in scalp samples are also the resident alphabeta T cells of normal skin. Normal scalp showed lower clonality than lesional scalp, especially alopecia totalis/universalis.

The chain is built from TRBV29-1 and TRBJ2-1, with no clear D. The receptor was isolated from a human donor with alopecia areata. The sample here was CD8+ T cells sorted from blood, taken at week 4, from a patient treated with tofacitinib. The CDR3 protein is CSVEGVHEQFF. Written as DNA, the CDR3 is TGCAGCGTTGAGGGCGTTCATGAGCAGTTCTTC.